These 24 T cell receptor beta chains were all obtained from the same sample, sequenced in a study of spatial heterogeneity in lung cancer. TCRdb itself ran the 5' RACE reads through MiXCR, one entry per CDR3 protein. Among about 120,000 distinct CDR3 sequences, 12% were seen once, and the ten largest hold roughly 17%. Time point indicated: blood at routine non-recurrence follow-up after resection. Unsorted whole RNA from tumor, nontumor lung or frozen PBMC underwent sequencing. Sequencing used PBMCs, obtained at follow-up. The receptor source for this set is a male donor with early-stage non-small cell lung cancer.

This sequence joins TRBV28 and TRBJ1-2; maybe TRBD1 (6 bases). The CDR3 totals 12 residues. CDR1 and CDR2 (germline): MDHEN, SYDVKM. CDR3 protein: CGARGQYYGYTF. CDR3 coding DNA: TGTGGGGCGCGGGGGCAGTACTATGGCTACACCTTC.

The CDR3 is CASSTYPEDYGYTF. For the CDR3, the DNA is TGTGCCAGCAGCACATACCCAGAAGACTATGGCTACACCTTC. The rearrangement links TRBV6-2 or TRBV6-3 to TRBJ1-2, with D hard to call. The CDR3 consists of 14 residues. Deletions cut 6 bases from V and 3 bases from J, with 14 bases between. Germline V gene sequence: CDR1 MNHEY, CDR2 SVGEGT.

The gene calls are TRBV7-6 and TRBJ2-1, with D maybe TRBD1 (6 bases). This CDR3 has 15 amino acids. The V end lost 2 bases, the J end lost 2 bases, and 10 bases lay between the germline ends. CDR1 is SGHVS and CDR2 is FNYEAQ in the germline V gene. Here the CDR3 DNA reads TGTGCCAGCAGCTTACAAGGGACAACCTACAATGAGCAGTTCTTC. Its protein is CASSLQGTTYNEQFF. Combining the CDR3 with reference TRBV7-6 and TRBJ2-1 gives the whole variable domain GAGVSQSPRYKVTKRGQDVALRCDPISGHVSLYWYRQALGQGPEFLTYFNYEAQQDKSGLPNDRFSAERPEGSISTLTIQRTEQRDSAMYRCASSLQGTTYNEQFFGPGTRLTVL.

This clonotype was found many times. The J gene is TRBJ2-5, the V gene TRBV19; the D gene is possibly TRBD2 (5 bases). Germline values: CDR1 LNHDA, CDR2 SQIVND (reference sequence). The CDR3 extends over 15 amino acids. V lost 5 bases, J lost 5 bases, and 18 bases lay in between. The CDR3 loop reads CASSAQLVSRETQYF. CDR3 nucleotide sequence: TGTGCCAGTAGTGCGCAACTAGTGTCCCGGGAGACCCAGTACTTC.

The chain uses TRBV28 and TRBJ1-3, with TRBD1 matching 7 bases. This CDR3 is 15 amino acids long. Germline assignment: CDR1 MDHEN and CDR2 SYDVKM. Trimming at V came to 4 bases and at J to 0 bases, leaving 3 bases not matched to a gene. CDR3 coding DNA: TGTGCCAGCAGTTCCACAGGGGTCTCTGGAAACACCATATATTTT. It yields the protein CASSSTGVSGNTIYF.

The J gene is TRBJ1-5, the V gene TRBV20-1, with 9 bases identical to TRBD1. The CDR3 consists of 17 residues. Per germline, CDR1 DFQATT and CDR2 SNEGSKA (reference sequence). V trimming: 0 bases; J trimming: 0 bases; junction bases outside the gene matches: 6. For the CDR3, the DNA is TGCAGTGCTAGAGATCGACAGGGGGGCAATAGCAATCAGCCCCAGCATTTT. It translates to CSARDRQGGNSNQPQHF.

This clonotype turned up a few times. The chain joins TRBV11-2 to TRBJ1-4, with D unresolved. This CDR3 has 14 residues. Germline V gene sequence: CDR1 SGHAT, CDR2 FQNNGV. The V gene lost 5 bases and the J gene lost 4 bases, with 11 bases spanning the gap. CDR3 residues: CASSPAEYNEKLFF. CDR3 sequence (DNA): TGTGCCAGCAGCCCCGCAGAGTATAATGAAAAACTGTTTTTT.

This sequence joins TRBV4-1 and TRBJ1-1; unclear D gene. V lost 3 bases, J lost 6 bases, and 14 bases lay in between. The CDR3 sequence is 14 residues long. Germline-derived CDR1 and CDR2 are MGHRA and YSYEKL. CDR3 amino acids: CASSHETIPSEAFF. CDR3 nucleotides: TGCGCCAGCAGCCACGAAACTATTCCCTCTGAAGCTTTCTTT.

This clonotype was counted many times. The rearrangement links TRBV29-1 to TRBJ2-3; 8 nucleotides align to TRBD1. This CDR3 contains 14 residues. The germline V gene has CDR1 SQVTM and CDR2 ANQGSEA. V gave up 6 bases and J gave up 6 bases; unmatched junction bases: 11. The CDR3 protein is CSVSGQGASDTQYF. DNA of the CDR3: TGCAGCGTCTCAGGGCAGGGGGCGTCGGATACGCAGTATTTT.

This clonotype showed up just a few times. The V and J genes are TRBV3-1 and TRBJ1-6; D call uncertain. The CDR3 length is 13 residues. V shed 4 bases and J shed 9 bases, with 10 bases lying between them. The germline V gene encodes CDR1 LGHDT and CDR2 YNNKEL (reference sequence). In DNA form, the CDR3 reads TGTGCCAGCAGCCCGGACCTAACTTCACCCCTCCACTTT. Encoded protein: CASSPDLTSPLHF.

This clonotype was recorded a few times. The genes are TRBV12-3 or TRBV12-4 and TRBJ2-5; no reliable D call. The CDR3 length is 11 residues. Trimming removed 7 bases at V and 4 bases at J, with 7 bases between. CDR3 bases: TGTGCCAGCACCAAAGGAGAGACCCAGTACTTC. Encoded protein: CASTKGETQYF.

The rearrangement links TRBV4-1 to TRBJ2-3; the D gene is possibly TRBD2 (6 bases). Trimming stripped 0 bases from V and 6 bases from J, with 10 bases between. There are 14 residues in the CDR3. Germline values: CDR1 MGHRA, CDR2 YSYEKL. The CDR3 sequence: CASSQDAGKDTQYF. Here the CDR3 DNA reads TGCGCCAGCAGCCAAGACGCGGGGAAGGATACGCAGTATTTT.

The chain combines TRBV5-1 with TRBJ2-5; 9 bases line up with TRBD2. The CDR3 loop spans 16 amino acids. Trimming at V came to 0 bases and at J to 2 bases, leaving 5 bases not matched to a gene. Germline lookup yields CDR1 SGHRS and CDR2 YFSETQ. The CDR3 here is CASSLVPTSGQETQYF. CDR3 in DNA: TGCGCCAGCAGCTTGGTTCCCACTAGCGGGCAAGAGACCCAGTACTTC. Filled out from reference TRBV5-1 and TRBJ2-5, the complete variable domain reads KAGVTQTPRYLIKTRGQQVTLSCSPISGHRSVSWYQQTPGQGLQFLFEYFSETQRNKGNFPGRFSGRQFSNSRSEMNVSTLELGDSALYLCASSLVPTSGQETQYFGPGTRLLVL.

This clonotype was found many times. This chain joins TRBV5-6 and TRBJ1-2; D remains ambiguous. Germline lookup yields CDR1 SGHDT and CDR2 YYEEEE. This CDR3 has 12 residues. The V end lost 4 bases, the J end lost 4 bases, and 8 bases lay between the germline ends. CDR3 loop: CASSPTGYGYTF. CDR3 DNA: TGTGCCAGCAGCCCGACTGGCTATGGCTACACCTTC.

This clonotype showed up many times. The chain has TRBV7-3 and TRBJ2-3; D not certain. The CDR3 runs to 15 residues. Trimming took 6 bases from V and 0 from J, leaving 13 bases between them. Per the germline V gene, CDR1 is SGHTA and CDR2 is FQGTGA. CDR3 sequence: CASSPQTLSTDTQYF. The CDR3 DNA sequence: TGTGCCAGCAGTCCGCAGACCCTTAGCACAGATACGCAGTATTTT.

This clonotype was seen more than once but under ten times. This chain uses TRBV3-1 with TRBJ2-1; TRBD2 matches at 8 bases. The germline V gene has CDR1 LGHDT and CDR2 YNNKEL (reference sequence). The CDR3 runs to 15 residues. V lost 4 bases to trimming and J lost 3 bases; unmatched junction nucleotides: 5. The CDR3 sequence: CASSLGLGSYNEQFF. CDR3 bases: TGTGCCAGCAGCCTGGGACTAGGAAGCTACAATGAGCAGTTCTTC.

The chain employs TRBV7-8 and TRBJ2-3; D is ambiguous. The CDR3 has 15 amino acids. The V end was cut by 3 bases, the J end by 2 bases, with 12 bases between. Germline lookup yields CDR1 SGHVS and CDR2 FQNEAQ. The CDR3 bases are TGTGCCAGCAGCTTCAACTTCCCCTCCACAGATACGCAGTATTTT. This codes for CASSFNFPSTDTQYF. The full variable domain, its missing parts supplied by reference TRBV7-8 and TRBJ2-3, is GAGVSQSPRYKVAKRGQDVALRCDPISGHVSLFWYQQALGQGPEFLTYFQNEAQLDKSGLPSDRFFAERPEGSVSTLKIQRTQQEDSAVYLCASSFNFPSTDTQYFGPGTRLTVL.

DNA of the CDR3: TGTGCCAGCAGCTTACCGCGGACAGGGGGATCGTCCGGGGAGCTGTTTTTT. Protein: CASSLPRTGGSSGELFF. The chain carries TRBV7-3 and TRBJ2-2; 10 bases map to TRBD1. This CDR3 region has 17 residues. V lost 2 bases, J lost 6 bases, and 9 bases stayed unmatched. Germline V gives CDR1 SGHTA, CDR2 FQGTGA.

The rearrangement links TRBV7-2 to TRBJ1-1, with D unresolved. Trimming took 5 bases from V and 2 from J, leaving 6 bases between them. This CDR3 region has 12 residues. Germline V gives CDR1 SGHTA, CDR2 FQGNSA. CDR3 in DNA: TGTGCCAGCAGCCCCTACAACACTGAAGCTTTCTTT. It is translated as CASSPYNTEAFF.

This clonotype occurred many times. The chain has TRBV19 and TRBJ2-3, with TRBD1 identical over 8 bases. CDR3 length equals 14 residues. The junction had 4 bases not matched to a gene; V was cut back by 4 bases and J by 4 bases. CDR1 and CDR2 (germline): LNHDA, SQIVND (reference sequence). The chain's CDR3 is CASSRTGRSDTQYF. CDR3 DNA sequence: TGTGCCAGTAGTAGGACAGGGCGGTCAGATACGCAGTATTTT.

This clonotype has just a few counts. The chain uses TRBV6-2 or TRBV6-3 and TRBJ2-1; no reliable D call. Germline lookup yields CDR1 MNHEY and CDR2 SVGEGT. Trimming left V 6 bases short and J 5 bases short, with 17 bases between. This CDR3 has 15 residues. CDR3 nucleotide sequence: TGTGCCAGCAGGACAAAAGGGAAAAGGGACAATGAGCAGTTCTTC. Translating it yields CASRTKGKRDNEQFF.

This chain joins TRBV9 and TRBJ1-6; D possibly corresponds to TRBD1 (5 bases). The CDR3 totals 13 residues. Germline CDR1 reads SGDLS; CDR2 reads YYNGEE. Trimming cost V 3 bases and J 10 bases, with 11 bases left between them. The CDR3 region is CASSEAGNSPLHF. CDR3 DNA: TGTGCCAGCAGCGAGGCAGGGAACTCACCCCTCCACTTT.

This chain connects TRBV7-2 to TRBJ1-2; tentative D call: TRBD1 (5 bases). Germline CDR1 and CDR2: SGHTA and FQGNSA. The CDR3 runs 14 residues. Trimming pared 1 base from V and 7 bases from J, leaving 13 bases between. The CDR3 nucleotides are TGTGCCAGCAGCTTAGAGGAGGGGTATCTTGGCTACACCTTC. Translation: CASSLEEGYLGYTF.

This clonotype was seen ten or more times. The chain is built from TRBV25-1 and TRBJ1-1; 8 bases are shared with TRBD1. Germline V gives CDR1 MGHDK, CDR2 SYGVNS. The CDR3 contains 14 residues. V lost 2 bases and J lost 8; bases outside the gene matches: 7. The CDR3 region has the DNA TGTGCCAGCAGTGAAATAGGGCAGGGGGCAGAAGCTTTCTTT. This translates into CASSEIGQGAEAFF.